The T cell receptor (beta chain) described here comes from a study of CD8 T cells in ankylosing spondylitis. From the 5' RACE reads, TCRdb called clonotypes with MiXCR, one entry per CDR3 protein. The sample yields approximately 290,000 distinct CDR3 sequences, less than 25% seen once. V was cut by 6 bases and J by 2 bases, with 14 bases left in between. The length of the CDR3 is 15 residues. This clonotype was observed a handful of times. The sample taken for sequencing was blood, either unsorted or a sorted T cell fraction (not recorded which). The TCR was taken from a female donor with ankylosing spondylitis or in good health (not recorded which). The V call is TRBV12-3 or TRBV12-4, the J call TRBJ2-1, with D hard to call. Written as DNA, the CDR3 is TGTGCCAGCAGCCCTCGACGGAGTGCCTACAATGAGCAGTTCTTC. It specifies CASSPRRSAYNEQFF.